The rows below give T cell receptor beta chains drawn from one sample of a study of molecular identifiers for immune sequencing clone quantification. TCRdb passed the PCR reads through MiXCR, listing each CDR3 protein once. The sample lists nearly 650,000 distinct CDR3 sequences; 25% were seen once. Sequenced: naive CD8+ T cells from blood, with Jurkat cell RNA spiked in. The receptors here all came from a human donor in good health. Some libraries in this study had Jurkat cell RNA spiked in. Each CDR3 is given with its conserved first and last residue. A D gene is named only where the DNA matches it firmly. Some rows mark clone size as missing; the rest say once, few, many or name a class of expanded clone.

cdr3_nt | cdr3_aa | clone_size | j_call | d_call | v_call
TGCGCCAGCAGCCAAGATAGAGACCTGAACACTGAAGCTTTCTTT | CASSQDRDLNTEAFF | many | TRBJ1-1 | NA | TRBV4-1
TGTGCCAGCAGTACACGGGACAGCCTGAGCTCCTACGAGCAGTACTTC | CASSTRDSLSSYEQYF | few | TRBJ2-7 | TRBD1 | TRBV27
TGTGCCAGCAGTTACCCGACTAGCGGGAGGAGCGAGCAGTTCTTC | CASSYPTSGRSEQFF | few | TRBJ2-1 | TRBD2 | TRBV6-2/TRBV6-3
TGTGCCAGCAGCTGGTGGGATCGTGAGGACTATGGCTACACCTTC | CASSWWDREDYGYTF | few | TRBJ1-2 | NA | TRBV5-6
TGTGCCAGCACCCGACCCATCAGGGGACAGGGTAACCCCTTCACCGGGGAGCTGTTTTTT | CASTRPIRGQGNPFTGELFF | NA | TRBJ2-2 | TRBD1 | TRBV12-3/TRBV12-4
TGTGCCAGCAGTTTTGGGACAGTACAATTCGGGGCCAACGTCCTGACTTTC | CASSFGTVQFGANVLTF | many | TRBJ2-6 | TRBD1 | TRBV27
TGCGCCAGCAGCCAAGACGTTAGCGGGGGGTTTTCTCCCTCCTACGAGCAGTACTTC | CASSQDVSGGFSPSYEQYF | many | TRBJ2-7 | TRBD2 | TRBV4-3
TGTGCCAGCAGTTTGCCATATGGCTACACCTTC | CASSLPYGYTF | NA | TRBJ1-2 | NA | TRBV27
TGCAGTGCTAGAGATGGTGTAGCGGAGAGCTCCTACGAGCAGTACTTC | CSARDGVAESSYEQYF | NA | TRBJ2-7 | NA | TRBV20-1
TGCAGCGTTGAAGATCGTTTAGCGGGGGTGGCGTGGAACGCCAATGAGCAGTTCTTC | CSVEDRLAGVAWNANEQFF | few | TRBJ2-1 | TRBD2 | TRBV29-1
TGTGCCTGGAGTTCCCGGCAAGCCCCCCAAGAGACCCAGTACTTC | CAWSSRQAPQETQYF | NA | TRBJ2-5 | NA | TRBV30
TGTGCCTGGAATATGGGTAACACAGATACGCAGTATTTT | CAWNMGNTDTQYF | few | TRBJ2-3 | NA | TRBV30
TGTGCCAGCAGGTGGACAGACTCCTACGAGCAGTACTTC | CASRWTDSYEQYF | many | TRBJ2-7 | NA | TRBV6-2/TRBV6-3
TGTGCCAGCAGTCTAACGACACTTCAGCCCCAGCATTTT | CASSLTTLQPQHF | many | TRBJ1-5 | NA | TRBV12-3/TRBV12-4
TGTGCCAGCAGCCAAGGAGCAGGGTCCACTGAAGCTTTCTTT | CASSQGAGSTEAFF | many | TRBJ1-1 | NA | TRBV5-6